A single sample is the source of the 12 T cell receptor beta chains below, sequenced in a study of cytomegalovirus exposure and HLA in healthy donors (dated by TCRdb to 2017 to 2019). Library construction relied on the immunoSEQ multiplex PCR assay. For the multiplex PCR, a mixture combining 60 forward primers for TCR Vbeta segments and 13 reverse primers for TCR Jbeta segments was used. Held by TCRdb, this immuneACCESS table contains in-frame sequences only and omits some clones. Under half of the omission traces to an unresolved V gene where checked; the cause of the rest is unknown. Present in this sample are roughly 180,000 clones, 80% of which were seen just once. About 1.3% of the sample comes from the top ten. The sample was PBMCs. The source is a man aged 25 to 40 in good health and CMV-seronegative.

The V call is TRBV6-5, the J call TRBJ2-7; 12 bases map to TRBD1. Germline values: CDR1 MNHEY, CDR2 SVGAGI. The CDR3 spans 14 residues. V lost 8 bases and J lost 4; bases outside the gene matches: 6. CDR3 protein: CASGTGGRAYEQYF. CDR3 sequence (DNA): TGTGCCAGCGGGACAGGGGGCCGGGCGTACGAGCAGTACTTC.

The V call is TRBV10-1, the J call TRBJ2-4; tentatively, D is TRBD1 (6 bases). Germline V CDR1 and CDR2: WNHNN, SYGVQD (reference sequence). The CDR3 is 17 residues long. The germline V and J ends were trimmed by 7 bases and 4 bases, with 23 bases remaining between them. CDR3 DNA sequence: TGCGCCAGCACCACATTGACAGGCGCAGAAAGAAAAAACATTCAGTACTTC. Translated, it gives CASTTLTGAERKNIQYF.

The CDR3 loop is CASSPLRDRGYNEQFF. The DNA of the CDR3 is TGTGCCAGCAGCCCATTACGGGACAGGGGGTACAATGAGCAGTTCTTC. The chain is built from TRBV11-1 and TRBJ2-1, with 11 bases that match TRBD1. Germline V gene sequence: CDR1 SGHAT, CDR2 FQDESV (reference sequence). The CDR3 loop spans 16 amino acids. V trimming: 5 bases; J trimming: 4 bases; junction bases outside the gene matches: 7. Based on the CDR3 plus reference TRBV11-1 and TRBJ2-1, the full variable domain is EAEVAQSPRYKITEKSQAVAFWCDPISGHATLYWYRQILGQGPELLVQFQDESVVDDSQLPKDRFSAERLKGVDSTLKIQPAELGDSAMYLCASSPLRDRGYNEQFFGPGTRLTVL.

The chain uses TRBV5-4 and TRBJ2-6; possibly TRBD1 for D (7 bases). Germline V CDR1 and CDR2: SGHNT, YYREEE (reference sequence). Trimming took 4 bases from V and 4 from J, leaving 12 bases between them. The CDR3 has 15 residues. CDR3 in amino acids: CASSPRGDGANVLTF. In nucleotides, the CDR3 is TGTGCCAGCAGCCCCAGGGGGGACGGGGCCAACGTCCTGACTTTC.

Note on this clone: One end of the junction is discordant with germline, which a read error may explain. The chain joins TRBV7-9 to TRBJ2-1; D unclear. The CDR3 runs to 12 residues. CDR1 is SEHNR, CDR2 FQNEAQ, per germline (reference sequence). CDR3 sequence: CSSRSVGYEQFF. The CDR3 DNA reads TGTTCCAGCAGGTCAGTTGGCTATGAGCAGTTCTTC. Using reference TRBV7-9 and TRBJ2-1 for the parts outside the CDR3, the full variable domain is DTGVSQNPRHKITKRGQNVTFRCDPISEHNRLYWYRQTLGQGPEFLTYFQNEAQLEKSRLLSDRFSAERPKGSFSTLEIQRTEQGDSAMYLCSSRSVGYEQFFGPGTRLTVL.

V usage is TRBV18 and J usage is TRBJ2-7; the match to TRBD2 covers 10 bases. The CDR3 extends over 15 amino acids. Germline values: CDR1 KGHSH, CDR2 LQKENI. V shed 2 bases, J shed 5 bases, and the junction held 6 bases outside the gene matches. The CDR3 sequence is CASSPGLAVGHEQYF. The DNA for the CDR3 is TGTGCCAGCTCACCAGGACTAGCGGTCGGGCACGAGCAGTACTTC. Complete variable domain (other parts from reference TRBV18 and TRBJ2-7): NAGVMQNPRHLVRRRGQEARLRCSPMKGHSHVYWYRQLPEEGLKFMVYLQKENIIDESGMPKERFSAEFPKEGPSILRIQQVVRGDSAAYFCASSPGLAVGHEQYFGPGTRLTVT.

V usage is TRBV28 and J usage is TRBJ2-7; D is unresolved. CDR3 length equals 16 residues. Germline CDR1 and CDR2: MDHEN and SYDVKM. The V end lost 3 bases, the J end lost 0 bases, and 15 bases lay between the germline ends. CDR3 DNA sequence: TGTGCCAGCAGTTTCTCGGCGACTTCCACCTCCTACGAGCAGTACTTC. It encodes CASSFSATSTSYEQYF.

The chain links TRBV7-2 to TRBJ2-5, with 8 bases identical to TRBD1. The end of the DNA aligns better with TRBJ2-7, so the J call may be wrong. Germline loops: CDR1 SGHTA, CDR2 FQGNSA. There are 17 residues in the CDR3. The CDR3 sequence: CASSLQAGQGSYYEQYF. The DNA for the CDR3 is TGTGCCAGCAGCTTACAAGCCGGACAGGGTTCCTACTACGAGCAGTACTTC.

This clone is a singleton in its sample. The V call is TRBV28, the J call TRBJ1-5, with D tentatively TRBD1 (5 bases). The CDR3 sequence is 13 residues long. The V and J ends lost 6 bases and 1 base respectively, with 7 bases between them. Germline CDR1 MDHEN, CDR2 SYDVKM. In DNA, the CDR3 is TGTGCCAGCAGGCGGGACAGCAATCAGCCCCAGCATTTT. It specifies CASRRDSNQPQHF.

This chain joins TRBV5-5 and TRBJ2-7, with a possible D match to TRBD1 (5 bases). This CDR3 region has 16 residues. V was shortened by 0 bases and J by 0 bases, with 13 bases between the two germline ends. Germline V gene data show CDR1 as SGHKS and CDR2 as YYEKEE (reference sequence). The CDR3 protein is CASSLGGQGSSYEQYF. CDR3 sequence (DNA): TGTGCCAGCAGCTTGGGGGGCCAGGGAAGCTCCTACGAGCAGTACTTC.

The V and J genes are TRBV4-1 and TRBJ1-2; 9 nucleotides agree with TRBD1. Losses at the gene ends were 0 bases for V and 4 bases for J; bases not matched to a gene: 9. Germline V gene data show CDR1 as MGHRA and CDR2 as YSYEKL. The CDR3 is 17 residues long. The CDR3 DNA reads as TGCGCCAGCAGCCAAGATTTTGGGACAGGGTTCACCTATGGCTACACCTTC. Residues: CASSQDFGTGFTYGYTF.

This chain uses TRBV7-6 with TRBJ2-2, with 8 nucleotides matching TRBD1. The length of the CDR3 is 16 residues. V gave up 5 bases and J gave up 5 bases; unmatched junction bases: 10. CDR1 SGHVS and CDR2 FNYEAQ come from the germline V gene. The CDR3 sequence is CASSQPGGGGTGELFF. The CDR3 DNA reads TGTGCCAGCAGCCAACCAGGGGGCGGTGGAACCGGGGAGCTGTTTTTT. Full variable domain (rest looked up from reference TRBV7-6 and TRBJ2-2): GAGVSQSPRYKVTKRGQDVALRCDPISGHVSLYWYRQALGQGPEFLTYFNYEAQQDKSGLPNDRFSAERPEGSISTLTIQRTEQRDSAMYRCASSQPGGGGTGELFFGEGSRLTVL.